The 2 T cell receptor beta chains given below trace back to one sample, sequenced in a study of cytomegalovirus exposure and HLA in healthy donors (dated by TCRdb to about 2017). Library prep was done by the immunoSEQ multiplex PCR assay. The multiplex PCR relied on a mix of 60 forward primers for TCR Vbeta segments and 13 reverse primers for TCR Jbeta segments. As stored in TCRdb, this immuneACCESS dataset retains in-frame rearrangements with V and J assigned. A fraction of the clones does not appear; measured against another copy, unresolved V genes explain less than half of the discrepancy, and the remainder lacks a known reason. Present in this sample are around 150,000 clones, roughly 78% of which were seen just once. The ten largest account for roughly 2% of the sample. The sequenced material came from PBMCs. The receptors stem from a man younger than 45 in good health and CMV-seronegative.

The genes are TRBV5-4 and TRBJ2-2; 9 nucleotides line up with TRBD1. The CDR3 is made up of 18 amino acids. With 4 bases clipped from V and 5 bases from J, the junction kept 15 bases outside the gene matches. The germline gives CDR1 SGHNT, CDR2 YYREEE (reference sequence). The chain's CDR3 is CASSPHPFGTGRTGELFF. The DNA for the CDR3 is TGTGCCAGCAGCCCCCACCCGTTCGGGACAGGGAGGACCGGGGAGCTGTTTTTT.

This clone has a single count. The chain carries TRBV5-6 and TRBJ2-5; 8 bases fit TRBD1. CDR1 is SGHDT and CDR2 is YYEEEE in the germline V gene. CDR3 length equals 13 residues. V gave up 3 bases and J gave up 2 bases; unmatched junction bases: 0. In nucleotides, the CDR3 is TGTGCCAGCAGCTGGACAGGGCAAGAGACCCAGTACTTC. Its protein is CASSWTGQETQYF.